Each of the 6 T cell receptor beta chains below was sequenced from the same sample in a study of response to subunit inactivated influenza vaccine. TCRdb reprocessed the RT-PCR reads via MiXCR and lists one record per CDR3 protein. The sample contains 860,000 or so distinct CDR3 sequences, over 20% of which appear only once. The sequencing used PBMCs from blood, collected roughly 5 days after vaccination. These receptors were taken from a man between 50 and 59 years old who received an inactivated influenza vaccine.

The chain carries TRBV10-3 and TRBJ2-6, with D tentatively TRBD1 (5 bases). Germline loops: CDR1 ENHRY, CDR2 SYGVKD. Trimming removed 5 bases from V and 0 bases from J, with 8 bases in between. The CDR3 is 15 amino acids. Here the CDR3 reads CAISPDSSGANVLTF. The CDR3 DNA sequence: TGTGCCATCAGTCCTGACAGCTCTGGGGCCAACGTCCTGACTTTC.

This chain joins TRBV7-9 and TRBJ2-1; D possibly uses TRBD1 or TRBD2 (5 bases each). The CDR3 is 15 residues long. The V end was cut by 5 bases, the J end by 4 bases, with 15 bases between. CDR1 SEHNR and CDR2 FQNEAQ come from the germline V gene (reference sequence). The DNA for the CDR3 is TGTGCCAGCAGCGAGGGACCGATTACATACAATGAGCAGTTCTTC. Residues: CASSEGPITYNEQFF.

The CDR3 region has the DNA TGCAGTGCTAGCGCAGCGAGCTACAATGAGCAGTTCTTC. It translates to CSASAASYNEQFF. The J gene is TRBJ2-1, the V gene TRBV20-1; D not certain. Per germline, CDR1 DFQATT and CDR2 SNEGSKA (reference sequence). The CDR3 sequence is 13 residues long. Deletions cut 3 bases from V and 3 bases from J, with 9 bases between.

The sample holds a few counts of this clonotype. The chain recombines TRBV20-1 with TRBJ2-2; 16 bases map to TRBD2. V was clipped by 4 bases and J by 6 bases; unmatched bases: 5. Per the germline V gene, CDR1 is DFQATT and CDR2 is SNEGSKA (reference sequence). The CDR3 covers 16 residues. The CDR3 here is CSAKGLAGGLSGELFF. CDR3 sequence (DNA): TGCAGTGCTAAGGGACTAGCGGGGGGGCTGTCCGGGGAGCTGTTTTTT.

The V gene is TRBV19, the J gene TRBJ1-6; TRBD1 matches 9 bases. Germline loops: CDR1 LNHDA, CDR2 SQIVND (reference sequence). The CDR3 is 15 residues long. With 3 bases clipped from V and 6 bases from J, the junction kept 3 bases outside the gene matches. The chain's CDR3 is CASSIPGQGNSPLHF. Here the CDR3 DNA reads TGTGCCAGTAGTATCCCGGGACAGGGTAATTCACCCCTCCACTTT.

This chain links TRBV20-1 with TRBJ2-2, with 7 bases lining up with TRBD1. V lost 1 base to trimming and J lost 4 bases; unmatched junction nucleotides: 3. The CDR3 is 14 amino acids. Germline lookup yields CDR1 DFQATT and CDR2 SNEGSKA (reference sequence). The CDR3 protein is CSARAGTVTGELFF. DNA for the CDR3: TGCAGTGCTAGAGCTGGGACAGTCACCGGGGAGCTGTTTTTT.